The rows below give T cell receptor beta chains drawn from one sample of a study of T cells in Graves' hyperthyroidism and ophthalmopathy. TCRdb independently ran MiXCR on the multiplex PCR reads; one entry per CDR3 protein. The sample shows hundreds of thousands of distinct CDR3 sequences, roughly 13% of them seen only once. The sample taken for sequencing was blood. All receptors derive from a man aged 45-65 years with Graves' ophthalmopathy. Each CDR3 is given with its conserved first and last residue. Where a row states a size, it is once, few, many or the class of an expanded clone; other rows omit it.

j_gene,abundance,v_gene,CDR3aa
TRBJ2-1,.,TRBV5-4,CASSFSGRFNEQFF
TRBJ2-1,many,TRBV2,CASSGRITYNEQFF
TRBJ2-3,few,TRBV6-1,CASSGGGADTQYF
TRBJ2-7,many,TRBV12-5,CASGLGRTATSGSYEQYF
TRBJ2-3,.,TRBV3-1,CASSQEVAGGTDTQYF
TRBJ1-6,.,TRBV24-1,CATSPGVNSPLHF
TRBJ1-5,few,TRBV9,CASSVQGGQPQHF
TRBJ2-3,.,TRBV5-4,CASSSGTSATTDTQYF
TRBJ2-7,many,TRBV20-1,CSASPRTNSYEQYF
TRBJ2-7,many,TRBV7-9,CASSLRGRGTRPYEQYF
TRBJ1-2,few,TRBV12-3/TRBV12-4,CASSLQGGNYGYTF
TRBJ1-2,.,TRBV5-1,CASSLNRDYGYTF
TRBJ2-7,many,TRBV2,CASSKTGTDYEQYF
TRBJ2-5,.,TRBV20-1,CSARALAGGPGETQYF
TRBJ2-7,few,TRBV12-3/TRBV12-4,CASSSDSRREQYF
TRBJ2-7,many,TRBV7-8,CASTHPGTSGYEQYF
TRBJ2-1,.,TRBV5-8,CASSLKISGTYNEQFF
TRBJ2-3,many,TRBV15,CATSRDPTSAGGSDTQYF
TRBJ2-3,many,TRBV29-1,CSVEIGGQGTDTQYF
TRBJ2-7,few,TRBV27,CASSFGQGAFYEQYF
TRBJ2-3,many,TRBV24-1,CATSDLLEGGQDTQYF
TRBJ1-2,many,TRBV5-6,CASSLDRGYGYTF
TRBJ2-2,many,TRBV11-2,CASSPVGTGELFF
TRBJ2-1,many,TRBV7-3,CASSPERGGYNEQFF
TRBJ2-7,once,TRBV28,CASSPAAGRSNEQYF
TRBJ2-1,few,TRBV14,CASSQVNDYPSAEQFF
TRBJ2-7,many,TRBV20-1,CSASLVVYSYEQYF
TRBJ2-7,.,TRBV28,CASTVDSAYEQYF
TRBJ2-7,many,TRBV10-3,CAISESGGSSYEQYF
TRBJ2-1,.,TRBV12-3/TRBV12-4,CASSFSGEGSNEQFF
TRBJ2-3,many,TRBV2,CASSESPPRTSGRDTQYF
TRBJ2-1,few,TRBV7-9,CASSSRQGATSNEQFF
TRBJ2-7,few,TRBV14,CASSQGQDPRTYEQYF
TRBJ1-4,many,TRBV24-1,CATSDPDSHNEKLFF
TRBJ2-5,many,TRBV7-9,CASSFDRGGIKETQYF
TRBJ2-1,many,TRBV30,CAWTRDYNNEQFF
TRBJ2-1,.,TRBV5-5,CASSLATPLRREASDEQFF
TRBJ1-1,many,TRBV7-2,CASSKQGGNTEAFF
TRBJ2-2,many,TRBV30,CAWSVHKGGVTGELFF
TRBJ1-4,once,TRBV4-1,CASSHLQGSNEKLFF
TRBJ2-1,many,TRBV3-1,CASSLSSGDNEQFF
TRBJ1-1,many,TRBV5-1,CASSFAESTEAFF
TRBJ1-1,.,TRBV7-2,CASSLQRSEAFF
TRBJ2-7,many,TRBV5-1,CASSLGTGGPYEQYF
TRBJ2-3,many,TRBV5-1,CASSFGVVGTDTQYF
TRBJ2-7,many,TRBV3-1,CASSQVGIEQYF
TRBJ2-5,.,TRBV20-1,CSATPVTSGRAKTQYF
TRBJ2-7,few,TRBV19,CASSIDLLTGDLYEQYF
TRBJ2-2,.,TRBV29-1,CSVVGGGGELFF
TRBJ2-5,many,TRBV24-1,CATASAGGLQETQYF
TRBJ2-3,few,TRBV25-1,CASKSGRARIDTQYF
TRBJ2-4,many,TRBV30,CAWSVGGLGKNIQYF
TRBJ2-1,many,TRBV3-1,CASSQDSIHTSSYNEQFF
TRBJ1-5,many,TRBV30,CAWSASPIRQPQHF